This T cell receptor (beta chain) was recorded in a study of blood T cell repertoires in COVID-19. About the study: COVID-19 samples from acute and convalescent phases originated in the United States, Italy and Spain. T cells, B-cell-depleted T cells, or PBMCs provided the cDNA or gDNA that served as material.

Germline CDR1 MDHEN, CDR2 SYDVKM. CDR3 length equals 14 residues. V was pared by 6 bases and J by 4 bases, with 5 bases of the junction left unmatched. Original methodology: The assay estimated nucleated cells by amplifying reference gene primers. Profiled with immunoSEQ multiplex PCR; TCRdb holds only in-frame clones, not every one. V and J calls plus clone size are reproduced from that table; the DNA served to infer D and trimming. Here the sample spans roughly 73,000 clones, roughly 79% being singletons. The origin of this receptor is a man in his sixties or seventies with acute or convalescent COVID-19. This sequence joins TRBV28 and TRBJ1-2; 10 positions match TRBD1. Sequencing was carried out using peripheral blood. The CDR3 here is CASSPGQGVYGYTF. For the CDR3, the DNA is TGTGCCAGCAGCCCCGGACAGGGGGTCTATGGCTACACCTTC.